Below are 25 T cell receptor beta chains sequenced from a single sample in a study of blood T cell repertoires in COVID-19. The data were produced by immunoSEQ multiplex PCR, yet TCRdb's version contains in-frame clones alone and is incomplete. Of 250,000 to 300,000 clones listed, 88% are singletons. Sequencing was performed on peripheral blood. Receptors were obtained from a woman aged 25 to 39 with COVID-19, enrolled during active disease.

This chain uses TRBV18 with TRBJ1-3, with a possible D match to TRBD1 (5 bases). This CDR3 spans 15 amino acids. Looked up from germline, CDR1 is KGHSH and CDR2 is LQKENI. Trimming shortened V by 6 bases and J by 4 bases, and 16 bases separated the two germline ends. The CDR3 region is CASSLPGLEGNTIYF. In DNA, the CDR3 is TGTGCCAGCTCGTTGCCGGGACTCGAAGGAAACACCATATATTTT.

This chain uses TRBV30 with TRBJ1-3; 7 bases fit TRBD1. Trimming at V came to 0 bases and at J to 4 bases, leaving 3 bases not matched to a gene. The CDR3 length is 14 residues. Germline V gives CDR1 GTSNPN, CDR2 SVGIG (reference sequence). CDR3 sequence: CAWSVQGVGNTIYF. DNA for the CDR3: TGTGCCTGGAGTGTGCAGGGGGTCGGAAACACCATATATTTT.

For this clone: A junction end diverges from the germline sequence, so it may reflect a read error. The chain links TRBV19 to TRBJ1-5, with 10 bases lining up with TRBD1. Germline CDR1 reads LNHDA; CDR2 reads SQIVND (reference sequence). The CDR3 contains 17 residues. CDR3 in amino acids: CACSPGQGTYSNLPQHF. CDR3 sequence (DNA): TGTGCCTGTAGTCCGGGACAGGGGACCTATAGCAATCTGCCCCAGCATTTT.

The V call is TRBV2, the J call TRBJ1-2, with D possibly TRBD1 on 5 matching bases. With 7 bases removed from V and 4 bases from J, the gap between germline ends came to 16 bases. This CDR3 is 14 amino acids long. Germline V gene lookup returns CDR1 SNHLY and CDR2 FYNNEI. The CDR3: CASNIDRVPYGYTF. The CDR3 bases are TGTGCCAGCAACATAGACAGAGTGCCCTATGGCTACACCTTC. The full variable domain, rest sourced from reference TRBV2 and TRBJ1-2, is EPEVTQTPSHQVTQMGQEVILRCVPISNHLYFYWYRQILGQKVEFLVSFYNNEISEKSEIFDDQFSVERPDGSNFTLKIRSTKLEDSAMYFCASNIDRVPYGYTFGSGTRLTVV.

The rearrangement uses TRBV7-8 and TRBJ1-2; D not resolved. CDR1 is SGHVS, CDR2 FQNEAQ, per germline. There are 13 residues in the CDR3. Trimming stripped 0 bases from V and 0 bases from J, with 2 bases between. CDR3 sequence reads: CASSLASNYGYTF. The CDR3 nucleotides read TGTGCCAGCAGCTTAGCCTCTAACTATGGCTACACCTTC.

The chain carries TRBV28 and TRBJ2-7, with a possible D match to TRBD2 (6 bases). The CDR3 runs to 13 residues. Germline assignment: CDR1 MDHEN and CDR2 SYDVKM. Trimming took off 5 bases at V and 3 bases at J, with 11 bases between the two ends. The chain's CDR3 is CASSTGDRYEQYF. CDR3 DNA sequence: TGTGCCAGCAGTACGGGGGACCGCTACGAGCAGTACTTC.

J is TRBJ2-1 and V is TRBV9; D is unresolved. V was clipped by 4 bases and J by 8 bases, with 10 bases between them. The CDR3 extends over 12 amino acids. Per the germline V gene, CDR1 is SGDLS and CDR2 is YYNGEE. CDR3 region: CASSPFRDEQFF. The DNA of the CDR3 is TGTGCCAGCAGCCCCTTTAGAGATGAGCAGTTCTTC.

V and J are TRBV6-5 and TRBJ1-2; D gene unclear. The V gene's germline CDR1 is MNHEY and CDR2 SVGAGI. V lost 0 bases, J lost 5 bases, and 13 bases lay in between. The length of the CDR3 is 15 residues. CDR3 protein: CASSYSSGVYYGYTF. CDR3 nucleotides: TGTGCCAGCAGTTACTCATCGGGTGTCTATTATGGCTACACCTTC.

The V call is TRBV13, the J call TRBJ1-3; weak D call: TRBD1 (6 bases). CDR1 and CDR2 (germline): PRHDT, FYEKMQ (reference sequence). This CDR3 has 15 amino acids. V lost 5 bases and J 1 base, leaving 12 bases between the germline ends. The CDR3 loop is CASSLTTGSGNTIYF. The CDR3 DNA sequence: TGTGCCAGCAGCCTAACTACAGGGTCTGGAAACACCATATATTTT. Full variable domain (remainder filled in from reference TRBV13 and TRBJ1-3): AAGVIQSPRHLIKEKRETATLKCYPIPRHDTVYWYQQGPGQDPQFLISFYEKMQSDKGSIPDRFSAQQFSDYHSELNMSSLELGDSALYFCASSLTTGSGNTIYFGEGSWLTVV.

This CDR3 reads CAWSGGPTPGEKLFF. In DNA form, the CDR3 reads TGTGCCTGGAGTGGAGGTCCAACCCCGGGTGAAAAACTGTTTTTT. The chain is built from TRBV30 and TRBJ1-4, with unresolved D. Trimming removed 1 base at V and 7 bases at J, with 16 bases between. Germline V gene data show CDR1 as GTSNPN and CDR2 as SVGIG (reference sequence). The length of the CDR3 is 15 residues.

The chain links TRBV29-1 to TRBJ2-1; 9 positions match TRBD1. This CDR3 comprises 14 residues. V shed 5 bases, J shed 8 bases, and the junction held 10 bases outside the gene matches. Looked up from germline, CDR1 is SQVTM and CDR2 is ANQGSEA. CDR3 bases: TGCAGCGTTCGCACCGGGACAGGGATGTATGAGCAGTTCTTC. It encodes CSVRTGTGMYEQFF.

The chain carries TRBV5-4 and TRBJ2-3; TRBD1 agrees at 7 bases. The germline V gene encodes CDR1 SGHNT and CDR2 YYREEE (reference sequence). CDR3 length: 16 amino acids. Trimming removed 4 bases from V and 2 bases from J; junction bases left unmatched: 10. The CDR3 loop is CASSPRQGLATDTQYF. CDR3 in DNA: TGTGCCAGCAGCCCCCGACAGGGTTTGGCCACAGATACGCAGTATTTT.

The chain combines TRBV4-2 with TRBJ1-1, with TRBD1 matching over 9 bases. CDR3 size: 17 residues. Germline V CDR1 and CDR2: LGHNA, YNFKEQ. V lost 0 bases and J lost 0; bases outside the gene matches: 5. This chain's CDR3 is CASSQDRQGGVNTEAFF. DNA for the CDR3: TGTGCCAGCAGCCAAGATCGACAGGGGGGGGTGAACACTGAAGCTTTCTTT.

Regarding this clone: Other DNA sequences in the sample encode the same CDR3. The chain uses TRBV7-2 and TRBJ2-5; 11 bases match TRBD2. Trimming at V came to 8 bases and at J to 2 bases, leaving 4 bases not matched to a gene. Germline V CDR1 and CDR2: SGHTA, FQGNSA. This CDR3 region has 14 residues. This chain's CDR3 is CASSLAGGQETQYF. The CDR3 DNA sequence: TGTGCCAGCTCCTTAGCGGGAGGGCAAGAGACCCAGTACTTC.

The chain uses TRBV6-5 and TRBJ1-6, with 8 positions matching TRBD1. This CDR3 comprises 14 residues. Losses at the gene ends were 6 bases for V and 13 bases for J; bases not matched to a gene: 11. In germline, CDR1 is MNHEY, CDR2 SVGAGI. The CDR3 loop is CASRSRDRISPLHF. The DNA of the CDR3 is TGTGCCAGCAGGTCCCGGGACAGGATCTCTCCCCTCCACTTT.

The chain combines TRBV6-5 with TRBJ1-3; TRBD1 aligns across 9 bases. Germline loops: CDR1 MNHEY, CDR2 SVGAGI. The V gene end was trimmed by 7 bases and the J gene end by 7 bases; junction bases not matched to a gene: 2. This CDR3 region has 12 residues. The DNA of the CDR3 is TGTGCCAGCACCGGACAGGGGAACACCATATATTTT. The encoded protein is CASTGQGNTIYF.

The gene calls are TRBV7-2 and TRBJ2-7; D is possibly TRBD2 (6 bases). Germline assignment: CDR1 SGHTA and CDR2 FQGNSA. Trimming removed 5 bases at V and 6 bases at J, with 17 bases between. This CDR3 is built from 14 residues. CDR3 sequence reads: CASSPGTPTLEQYF. DNA of the CDR3: TGTGCCAGCAGCCCGGGGACTCCCACCCTCGAGCAGTACTTC.

V and J are TRBV7-9 and TRBJ1-2, with 7 bases identical to TRBD1. In germline, CDR1 is SEHNR, CDR2 FQNEAQ (reference sequence). The length of the CDR3 is 17 residues. V gave up 5 bases and J gave up 3 bases; unmatched junction bases: 15. CDR3 DNA sequence: TGTGCCAGCAGCCCGAGACAGGGATGGTCAAGCGACTATGGCTACACCTTC. It yields the protein CASSPRQGWSSDYGYTF. Looking up the rest from reference TRBV7-9 and TRBJ1-2 gives the full variable domain: DTGVSQNPRHKITKRGQNVTFRCDPISEHNRLYWYRQTLGQGPEFLTYFQNEAQLEKSRLLSDRFSAERPKGSFSTLEIQRTEQGDSAMYLCASSPRQGWSSDYGYTFGSGTRLTVV.

Only one count was recorded for this clone. CDR3 protein: CASSLGLAGDTEQFF. The CDR3 region has the DNA TGTGCCAGCAGCCTGGGACTAGCGGGAGATACAGAGCAGTTCTTC. The rearrangement links TRBV6-5 to TRBJ2-1, with 14 bases that match TRBD2. Losses at the gene ends were 6 bases for V and 10 bases for J; bases not matched to a gene: 8. CDR3 size: 15 residues. The germline gives CDR1 MNHEY, CDR2 SVGAGI.

The V gene is TRBV6-2 or TRBV6-3, the J gene TRBJ1-2; D not certain. CDR1 and CDR2 from the germline V gene are MNHEY and SVGEGT. V lost 2 bases and J 7 bases, leaving 11 bases between the germline ends. This CDR3 is built from 13 residues. The CDR3 here is CASSYDPGGGYTF. The CDR3 nucleotides are TGTGCCAGCAGTTACGATCCCGGAGGTGGCTACACCTTC.

J is TRBJ2-7 and V is TRBV24-1; 9 bases match TRBD1. The CDR3 runs 16 residues. V lost 5 bases, J lost 3 bases, and 10 bases stayed unmatched. Germline V CDR1 and CDR2: KGHDR, SFDVKD. CDR3 coding DNA: TGTGCCACCAGTGTCGGTCCGGGACAGGGAAGCTACGAGCAGTACTTC. The encoded protein is CATSVGPGQGSYEQYF.

J is TRBJ2-3 and V is TRBV7-6; TRBD2 aligns across 12 bases. The CDR3 is 16 amino acids. The V gene end was trimmed by 5 bases and the J gene end by 4 bases; junction bases not matched to a gene: 7. Germline V gives CDR1 SGHVS, CDR2 FNYEAQ. Here the CDR3 reads CASSPRTSGTPDTQYF. CDR3 DNA: TGTGCCAGCAGCCCGAGGACTAGCGGGACGCCAGATACGCAGTATTTT.

Notes on this clone: This CDR3 is also generated by other DNA sequences in the sample. The genes are TRBV5-1 and TRBJ1-1; no firm D call. V shed 0 bases and J shed 2 bases, with 5 bases lying between them. This CDR3 has 13 residues. Germline CDR1 is SGHRS and CDR2 is YFSETQ. The CDR3 DNA sequence: TGCGCCAGCAGCTTGGAACTAAACACTGAAGCTTTCTTT. Amino acid sequence: CASSLELNTEAFF. The full variable domain, completed using reference TRBV5-1 and TRBJ1-1, is KAGVTQTPRYLIKTRGQQVTLSCSPISGHRSVSWYQQTPGQGLQFLFEYFSETQRNKGNFPGRFSGRQFSNSRSEMNVSTLELGDSALYLCASSLELNTEAFFGQGTRLTVV.

V usage is TRBV28 and J usage is TRBJ1-2, with D unresolved. CDR3 length equals 11 residues. V lost 4 bases to trimming and J lost 8 bases, with 8 bases between them. Germline CDR1 MDHEN, CDR2 SYDVKM. Here the CDR3 reads CASSSPSGYTF. The CDR3 region has the DNA TGTGCCAGCAGTTCCCCGTCGGGCTACACCTTC.

The chain has TRBV2 and TRBJ2-6; TRBD1 might be the D (5 bases). V lost 8 bases and J lost 0, with 11 bases in between. The CDR3 totals 15 residues. Germline lookup yields CDR1 SNHLY and CDR2 FYNNEI. The CDR3 coding sequence is TGTGCCAGCGACAGCTTTAGCTCTGGGGCCAACGTCCTGACTTTC. Protein product: CASDSFSSGANVLTF. Full variable domain (missing parts from reference TRBV2 and TRBJ2-6): EPEVTQTPSHQVTQMGQEVILRCVPISNHLYFYWYRQILGQKVEFLVSFYNNEISEKSEIFDDQFSVERPDGSNFTLKIRSTKLEDSAMYFCASDSFSSGANVLTFGAGSRLTVL.